Listed here is a single T cell receptor beta chain. This entry comes from a study of shared clonotypes between healthy human individuals. The trim removed 2 bases at V and 5 bases at J, leaving 7 bases unmatched. There are 15 residues in the CDR3. The V gene's germline CDR1 is SGHRS and CDR2 YFSETQ. Assay: immunoSEQ multiplex PCR; the TCRdb copy retains only in-frame clones and omits some. The table shows 1.4 million or so clones, with 98% to 99% occurring only once. This chain joins TRBV5-1 and TRBJ2-1; 7 bases are a match to TRBD1. Sequencing input: naive CD4+ T cells sorted from blood. The sample's subset: CD45RA+ positively selected. This sequence originates from a man aged 25 to 45 in good health. This CDR3 reads CASSLGQVEDNEQFF. CDR3 nucleotide sequence: TGCGCCAGCAGCTTAGGACAGGTTGAGGACAATGAGCAGTTCTTC. Full variable domain (rest looked up from reference TRBV5-1 and TRBJ2-1): KAGVTQTPRYLIKTRGQQVTLSCSPISGHRSVSWYQQTPGQGLQFLFEYFSETQRNKGNFPGRFSGRQFSNSRSEMNVSTLELGDSALYLCASSLGQVEDNEQFFGPGTRLTVL.